This TCR beta chain was found in a study of glioma-infiltrating T cells after dendritic cell vaccination. Isocitrate dehydrogenase mutation was absent in all glioblastoma patients. Blood PBMC samples: pre-vaccination, two weeks post third vaccination, and at tumor progression. Looked up from germline, CDR1 is MRHNA and CDR2 is SNTAGT. This CDR3 contains 12 residues. Trimming cost V 8 bases and J 7 bases, with 12 bases left between them. Whole-study results and caveats: Complete blood and tumor specimen sets were limited to few patients.

About this clone: As yet, its antigen is unknown.

Clones were read by immunoSEQ multiplex PCR, and TCRdb kept only the in-frame ones, dropping some. Of about 90,000 clones listed, more than 75% are singletons. The origin of this receptor is a human donor with glioblastoma. V gene TRBV6-4 combines with J gene TRBJ1-5; D is possibly TRBD1 (6 bases). The specimen comprised blood, sampled before dendritic cell vaccination. This CDR3 reads CASVGAGQPQHF. The DNA for the CDR3 is TGTGCCAGCGTGGGGGCCGGGCAGCCCCAGCATTTT.